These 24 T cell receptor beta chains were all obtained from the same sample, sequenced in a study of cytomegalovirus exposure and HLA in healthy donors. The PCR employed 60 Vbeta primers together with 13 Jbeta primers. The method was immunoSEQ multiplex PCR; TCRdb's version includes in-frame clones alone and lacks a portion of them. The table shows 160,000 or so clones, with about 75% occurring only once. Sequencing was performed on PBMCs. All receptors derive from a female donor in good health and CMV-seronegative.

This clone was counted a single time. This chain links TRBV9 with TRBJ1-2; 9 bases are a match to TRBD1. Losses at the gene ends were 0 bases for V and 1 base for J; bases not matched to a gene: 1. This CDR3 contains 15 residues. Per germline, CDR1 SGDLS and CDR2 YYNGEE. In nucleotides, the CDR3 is TGTGCCAGCAGCGTAGGACAGGGGGGTAACTATGGCTACACCTTC. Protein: CASSVGQGGNYGYTF.

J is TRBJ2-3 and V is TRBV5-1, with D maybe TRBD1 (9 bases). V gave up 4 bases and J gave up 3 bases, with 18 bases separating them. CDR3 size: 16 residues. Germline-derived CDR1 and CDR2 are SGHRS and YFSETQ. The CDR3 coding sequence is TGCGCCAGCAGCGCCCGGGGGGGACAGGGAACAGATACGCAGTATTTT. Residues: CASSARGGQGTDTQYF.

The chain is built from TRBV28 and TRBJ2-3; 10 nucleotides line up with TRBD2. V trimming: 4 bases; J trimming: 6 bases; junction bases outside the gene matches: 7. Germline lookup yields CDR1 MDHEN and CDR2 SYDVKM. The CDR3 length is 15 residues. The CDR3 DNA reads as TGTGCCAGCAGTTCACCCAGCGGGAGGGTTGATACGCAGTATTTT. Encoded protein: CASSSPSGRVDTQYF. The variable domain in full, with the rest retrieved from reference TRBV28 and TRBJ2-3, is DVKVTQSSRYLVKRTGEKVFLECVQDMDHENMFWYRQDPGLGLRLIYFSYDVKMKEKGDIPEGYSVSREKKERFSLILESASTNQTSMYLCASSSPSGRVDTQYFGPGTRLTVL.

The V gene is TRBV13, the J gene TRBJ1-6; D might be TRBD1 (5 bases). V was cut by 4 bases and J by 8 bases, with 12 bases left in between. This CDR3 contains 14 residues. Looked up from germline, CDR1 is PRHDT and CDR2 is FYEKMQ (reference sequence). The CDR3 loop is CASSSGSGDSPLHF. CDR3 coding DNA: TGTGCCAGCAGCTCCGGGTCGGGGGATTCACCCCTCCACTTT.

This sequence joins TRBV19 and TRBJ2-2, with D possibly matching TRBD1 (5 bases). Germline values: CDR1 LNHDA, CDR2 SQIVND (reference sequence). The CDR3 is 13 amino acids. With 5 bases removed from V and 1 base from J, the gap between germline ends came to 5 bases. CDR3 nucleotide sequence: TGTGCCAGTAGTGACAGGAACACCGGGGAGCTGTTTTTT. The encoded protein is CASSDRNTGELFF.

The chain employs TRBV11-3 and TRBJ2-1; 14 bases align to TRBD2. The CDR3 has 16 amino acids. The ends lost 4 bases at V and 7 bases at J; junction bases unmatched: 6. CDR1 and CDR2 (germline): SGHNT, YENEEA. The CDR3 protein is CASSSGGTSGSNEQFF. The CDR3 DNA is TGTGCCAGCAGCTCAGGCGGGACTAGCGGGAGTAATGAGCAGTTCTTC.

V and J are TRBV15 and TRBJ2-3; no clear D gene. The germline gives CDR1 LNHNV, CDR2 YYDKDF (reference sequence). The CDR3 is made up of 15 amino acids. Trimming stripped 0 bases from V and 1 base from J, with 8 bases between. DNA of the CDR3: TGTGCCACCAGCAGAGAAGCTACTGGCACAGATACGCAGTATTTT. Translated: CATSREATGTDTQYF.

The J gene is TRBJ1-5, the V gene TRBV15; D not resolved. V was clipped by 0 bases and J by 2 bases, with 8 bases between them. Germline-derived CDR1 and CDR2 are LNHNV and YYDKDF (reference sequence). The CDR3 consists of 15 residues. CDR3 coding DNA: TGTGCCACCAGCAGAGATCCCTCGGGCAATCAGCCCCAGCATTTT. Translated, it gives CATSRDPSGNQPQHF.

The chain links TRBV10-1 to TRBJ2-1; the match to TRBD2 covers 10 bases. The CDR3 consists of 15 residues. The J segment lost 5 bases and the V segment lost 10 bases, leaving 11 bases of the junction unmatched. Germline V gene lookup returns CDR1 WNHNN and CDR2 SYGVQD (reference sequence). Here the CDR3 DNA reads TGCGCCACTAAGCAGGTACTAGCGGGGCACAATGAGCAGTTCTTC. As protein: CATKQVLAGHNEQFF.

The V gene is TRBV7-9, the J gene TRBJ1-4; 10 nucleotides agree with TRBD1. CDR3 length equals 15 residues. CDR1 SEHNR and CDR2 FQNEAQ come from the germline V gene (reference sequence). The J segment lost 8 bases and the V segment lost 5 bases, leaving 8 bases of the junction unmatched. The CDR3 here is CASSPGTGEGEKLFF. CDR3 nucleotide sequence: TGTGCCAGCAGCCCCGGGACAGGGGAGGGGGAAAAACTGTTTTTT. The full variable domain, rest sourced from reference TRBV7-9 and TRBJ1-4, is DTGVSQNPRHKITKRGQNVTFRCDPISEHNRLYWYRQTLGQGPEFLTYFQNEAQLEKSRLLSDRFSAERPKGSFSTLEIQRTEQGDSAMYLCASSPGTGEGEKLFFGSGTQLSVL.

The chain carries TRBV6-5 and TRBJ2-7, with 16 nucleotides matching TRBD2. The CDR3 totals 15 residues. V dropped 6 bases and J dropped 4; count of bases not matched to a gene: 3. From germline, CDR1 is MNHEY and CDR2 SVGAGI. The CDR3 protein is CASRGLAGGGYEQYF. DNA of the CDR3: TGTGCCAGCAGGGGACTAGCGGGGGGGGGTTACGAGCAGTACTTC.

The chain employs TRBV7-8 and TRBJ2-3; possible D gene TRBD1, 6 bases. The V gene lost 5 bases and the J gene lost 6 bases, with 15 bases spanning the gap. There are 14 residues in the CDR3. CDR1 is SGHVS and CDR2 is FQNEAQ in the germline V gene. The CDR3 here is CASSETGPADTQYF. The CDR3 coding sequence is TGTGCCAGCAGCGAGACAGGACCTGCCGATACGCAGTATTTT.

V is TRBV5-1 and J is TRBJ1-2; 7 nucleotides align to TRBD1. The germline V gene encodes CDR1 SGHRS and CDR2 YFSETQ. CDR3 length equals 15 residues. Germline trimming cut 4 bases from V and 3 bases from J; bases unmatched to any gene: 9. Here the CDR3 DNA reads TGCGCCAGCAGCCTGGATTACAGGGGCTACTATGGCTACACCTTC. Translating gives CASSLDYRGYYGYTF.

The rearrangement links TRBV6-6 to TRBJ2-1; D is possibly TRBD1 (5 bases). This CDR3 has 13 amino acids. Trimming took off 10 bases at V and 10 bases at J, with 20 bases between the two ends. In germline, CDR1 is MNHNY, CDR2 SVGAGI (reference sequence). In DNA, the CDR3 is TGTGCCATACAGAAATTAGGGGTAGGAGAGCAGTTCTTC. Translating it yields CAIQKLGVGEQFF.

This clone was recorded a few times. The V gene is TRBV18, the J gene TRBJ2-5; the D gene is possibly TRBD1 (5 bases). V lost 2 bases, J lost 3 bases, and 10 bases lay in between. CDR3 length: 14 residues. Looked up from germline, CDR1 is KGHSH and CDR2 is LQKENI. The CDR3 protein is CASSPKPREETQYF. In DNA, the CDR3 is TGTGCCAGCTCACCAAAGCCCAGGGAAGAGACCCAGTACTTC.

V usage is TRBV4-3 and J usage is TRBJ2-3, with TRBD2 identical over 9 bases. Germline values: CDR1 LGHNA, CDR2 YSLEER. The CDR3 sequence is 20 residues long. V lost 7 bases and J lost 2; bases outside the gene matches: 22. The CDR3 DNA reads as TGCGCCAGCACACCCGCGGTGTGGCGGGAGGGCCCGGGGGACACAGATACGCAGTATTTT. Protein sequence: CASTPAVWREGPGDTDTQYF.

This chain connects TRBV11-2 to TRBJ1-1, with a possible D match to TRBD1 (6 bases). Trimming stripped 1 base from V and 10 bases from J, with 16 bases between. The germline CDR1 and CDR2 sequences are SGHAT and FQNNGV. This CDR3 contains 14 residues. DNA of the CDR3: TGTGCCAGCAGCTTAGGGATCAGGGGCCCTGGAGCTTTCTTT. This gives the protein CASSLGIRGPGAFF.

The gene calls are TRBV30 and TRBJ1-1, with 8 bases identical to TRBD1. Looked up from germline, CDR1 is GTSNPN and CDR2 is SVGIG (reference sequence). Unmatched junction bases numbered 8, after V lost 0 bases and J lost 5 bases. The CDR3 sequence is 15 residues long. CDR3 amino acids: CAWSVQRTGTTEAFF. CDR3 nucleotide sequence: TGTGCCTGGAGTGTACAAAGGACAGGGACGACTGAAGCTTTCTTT.

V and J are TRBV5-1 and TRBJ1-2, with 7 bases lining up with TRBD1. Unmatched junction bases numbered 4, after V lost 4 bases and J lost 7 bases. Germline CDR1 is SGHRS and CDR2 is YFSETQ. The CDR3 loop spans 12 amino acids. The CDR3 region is CASSRTGSGYTF. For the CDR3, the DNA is TGCGCCAGCAGCCGGACAGGTAGTGGCTACACCTTC.

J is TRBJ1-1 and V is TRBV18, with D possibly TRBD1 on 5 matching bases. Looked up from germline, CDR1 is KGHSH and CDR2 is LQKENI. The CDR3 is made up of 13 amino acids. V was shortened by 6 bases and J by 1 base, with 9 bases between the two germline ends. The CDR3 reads CASSETANTEAFF. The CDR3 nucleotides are TGTGCCAGCTCGGAGACAGCGAACACTGAAGCTTTCTTT.

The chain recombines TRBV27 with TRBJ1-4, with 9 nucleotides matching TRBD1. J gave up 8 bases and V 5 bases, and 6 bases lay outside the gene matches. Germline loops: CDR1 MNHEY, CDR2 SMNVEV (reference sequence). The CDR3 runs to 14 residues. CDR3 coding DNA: TGTGCCAGCAGTCACGGGACAGGGCGCGAAAAACTGTTTTTT. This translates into CASSHGTGREKLFF.

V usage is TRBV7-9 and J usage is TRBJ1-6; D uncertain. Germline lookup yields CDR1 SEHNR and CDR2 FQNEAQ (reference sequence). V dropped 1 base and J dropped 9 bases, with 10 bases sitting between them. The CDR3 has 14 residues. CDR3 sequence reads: CASSLGQRVSPLHF. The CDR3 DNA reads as TGTGCCAGCAGCTTAGGTCAGAGGGTTTCACCCCTCCACTTT.

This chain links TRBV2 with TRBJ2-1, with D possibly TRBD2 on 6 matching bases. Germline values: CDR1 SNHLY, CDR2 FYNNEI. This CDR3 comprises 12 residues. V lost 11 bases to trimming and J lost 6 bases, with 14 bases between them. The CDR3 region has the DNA TGTGCCGGACGCCTTAGCGGCAATGAGCAGTTCTTC. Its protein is CAGRLSGNEQFF.

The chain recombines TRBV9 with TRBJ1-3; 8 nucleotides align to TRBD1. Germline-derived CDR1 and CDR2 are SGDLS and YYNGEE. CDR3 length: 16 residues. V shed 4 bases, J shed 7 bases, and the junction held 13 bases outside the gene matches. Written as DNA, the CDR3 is TGTGCCAGCAGCCGGGTGGACAGGGCTAGGGGGAACACCATATATTTT. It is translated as CASSRVDRARGNTIYF.